This T cell receptor (beta chain) was retrieved from a study of OX40 agonist ivuxolimab in advanced cancers. At the level of the study: People in dose escalation had one of these cancers: hepatocellular carcinoma, melanoma, renal cell or head and neck cancer. Study-wide results and limits: Certain nonresponders additionally had low normalized T-cell clonal expansion.

Per germline, CDR1 MNHNY and CDR2 SVGAGI (reference sequence). The CDR3 loop spans 14 amino acids. V was trimmed by 7 bases and J by 0 bases, leaving 13 bases between them. TCRdb keeps only in-frame clones here, not all; method: immunoSEQ multiplex PCR. The table includes 50,000 to 65,000 clones, approximately 83% detected once. Notes on this clone: Its antigen remains unknown.

The input for sequencing was CD4+ or CD8+ T cells sorted from blood, taken in a trial of the OX40 agonist ivuxolimab. The chain couples TRBV6-6 to TRBJ2-7, with D tentatively TRBD2 (5 bases). This clonotype originated in an adult with an advanced solid tumor such as melanoma, head and neck, liver or kidney cancer. The CDR3 sequence: CASTEGRFSYEQYF. Written as DNA, the CDR3 is TGTGCCAGCACCGAGGGTAGGTTCTCCTACGAGCAGTACTTC.